Listed here is a single T cell receptor (beta chain). This sample was taken from a study of response to subunit inactivated influenza vaccine. TCRdb processed the RT-PCR reads anew with MiXCR; each CDR3 protein has one entry. This table has about 570,000 distinct CDR3 sequences, about 11% appearing once. This CDR3 contains 15 residues. Between the trimmed V and J ends, which lost 3 bases and 5 bases, there was a span of 14 bases. Germline-derived CDR1 and CDR2 are SGHNT and YYREEE (reference sequence). The sample also formed part of further work on T cells expressing NK-cell markers. From that study: 5'RACE template switching built TCR beta cDNA with unique molecular identifiers.

The chain uses TRBV5-4 and TRBJ2-2; a possible D gene is TRBD2 (5 bases). Specimen: PBMCs from blood, collected on the day of vaccination. This receptor was taken from a man aged 45-65 years who received an inactivated influenza vaccine. The DNA for the CDR3 is TGTGCCAGCAGCTCACCACGGGGAAGAACCGGGGAGCTGTTTTTT. Protein: CASSSPRGRTGELFF.